These T cell receptor beta chains were read from a single sample in a study of cytomegalovirus exposure and HLA in healthy donors. Repertoires were generated with immunoSEQ multiplex PCR, while TCRdb's copy carries only in-frame clones and drops some. The sample table sets out roughly 82,000 clones. Sequenced sample: PBMCs. Receptors originate from a woman aged 55-69 years in good health and CMV-seronegative. Each CDR3 is given with its conserved first and last residue.

CASNRSPKQGTTTDTQYF TRBJ2-3 TRBV5-4
CASSQDSYRGTGELFF TRBJ2-2 TRBV4-1
CASSPPRLAGGPGYNEQFF TRBJ2-1 TRBV18
CASSFGGLGETQYF TRBJ2-5 TRBV7-9
CASSQYGGGGNQPQHF TRBJ1-5 TRBV19
CASSSLPGQGDQETQYF TRBJ2-5 TRBV19
CASSSSGQQETQYF TRBJ2-5 TRBV5-1
CASRSWAGRGEQYF TRBJ2-7 TRBV4-1
CASSIGGALNYGYTF TRBJ1-2 TRBV19
CASSVGGANTGELFF TRBJ2-2 TRBV9
CASSPSGGHSYEQYF TRBJ2-7 TRBV7-2
CASSLRRVGSEAFF TRBJ1-1 TRBV13
CSVVTDSYEQYF TRBJ2-7 TRBV29-1
CASSSRTGPNTEAFF TRBJ1-1 TRBV7-2
CASGLGGLASNEQFF TRBJ2-1 TRBV12-5
CASSFEDYGYTF TRBJ1-2 TRBV7-9
CASSITGRGTGQPQHF TRBJ1-5 TRBV19
CSVEARVPPYEQYF - TRBV29-1
CASSLGLQRGTGELFF TRBJ2-2 TRBV7-7
CASASSQETQYF TRBJ2-5 TRBV18
CASSSTTNYEQYF TRBJ2-7 TRBV9
CASCRDRFLSYNEQFF TRBJ2-1 TRBV28
CASSRQNTEAFF TRBJ1-1 TRBV6-1
CASSPRIQSNQPQHF TRBJ1-5 TRBV18
CSVGTSGSYEQYF TRBJ2-7 TRBV29-1
CASSLRTSTGELFF TRBJ2-2 TRBV5-1
CASSVGGLAGGGNEQFF TRBJ2-1 TRBV9
CASSLTPSGSGTLRGQYF TRBJ2-7 TRBV5-1
CASRVGGGWTQYF TRBJ2-5 TRBV2
CATRTGTGRNEQFF TRBJ2-1 TRBV2
CASRPTGDSGNTIYF TRBJ1-3 TRBV6-5
CASSLGLMREQYF TRBJ2-5 TRBV11-2
CASSLGTGDTEAFF TRBJ1-1 TRBV5-1
CASSRLADTGELFF TRBJ2-2 TRBV6-5
CASSRIAGTSSYEQYF TRBJ2-7 TRBV4-2
CASSSNYEQYF TRBJ2-7 TRBV6-6
CASRRLALESYNEQFF TRBJ2-1 TRBV19
CASSTDRGSYQETQYF TRBJ2-5 TRBV7-9
CSVVRQPQHF TRBJ1-5 TRBV29-1
CASSESGLPYNEQFF TRBJ2-1 TRBV10-1
CASTADSSGYEQYF TRBJ2-7 TRBV6-1
CASSIVERIDTQYF TRBJ2-3 TRBV19